This T cell receptor beta chain derives from a study of naive and memory T cell subsets. The beta constant-region primer was an equimolar mix of two oligonucleotides covering TRBC1 and TRBC2. TCRdb fed the UMI-ligation and nested PCR reads into MiXCR, producing one record per CDR3 protein. Of 84,000 or so distinct CDR3 sequences listed, 7% to 7.5% are singletons. General study findings and limits: The power law exponent of TCR abundance differed between naive and memory cells. No ground truth validated the naive and memory repertoire findings. TCR counts from RNA may reflect activation-linked expression changes. From naive to CM, EM and EMRA, diversity decreased and Gini increased.

This clonotype has a count of ten or more. Antigen unknown. The sample was central memory CD4+ T cells from blood. The clonotype comes from a human donor in good health.

The CDR3 loop reads CASSPRTRNTDTQYF. The CDR3 DNA is TGTGCCAGCAGCCCGAGGACTAGAAACACAGATACGCAGTATTTT. The chain links TRBV7-2 to TRBJ2-3; TRBD2 agrees at 7 bases. The germline gives CDR1 SGHTA, CDR2 FQGNSA. There are 15 residues in the CDR3. The trim removed 5 bases at V and 2 bases at J, leaving 7 bases unmatched.